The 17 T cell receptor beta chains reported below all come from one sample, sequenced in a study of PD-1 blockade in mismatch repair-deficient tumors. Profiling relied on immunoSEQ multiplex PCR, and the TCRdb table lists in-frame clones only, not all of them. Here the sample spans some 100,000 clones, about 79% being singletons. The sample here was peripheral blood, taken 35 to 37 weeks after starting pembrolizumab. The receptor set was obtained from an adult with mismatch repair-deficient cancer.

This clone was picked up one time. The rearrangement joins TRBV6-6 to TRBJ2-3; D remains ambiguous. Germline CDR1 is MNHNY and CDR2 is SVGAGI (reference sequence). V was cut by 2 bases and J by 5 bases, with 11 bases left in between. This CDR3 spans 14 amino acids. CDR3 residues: CASSYRPTGDTQYF. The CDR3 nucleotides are TGTGCCAGCAGTTACCGACCCACGGGAGATACGCAGTATTTT.

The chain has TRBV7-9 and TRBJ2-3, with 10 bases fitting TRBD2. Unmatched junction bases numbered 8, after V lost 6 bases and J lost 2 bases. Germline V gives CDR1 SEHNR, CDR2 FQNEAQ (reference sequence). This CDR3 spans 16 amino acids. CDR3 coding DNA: TGTGCCAGCAGACCTACTAGCGGGAAGGCCACAGATACGCAGTATTTT. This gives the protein CASRPTSGKATDTQYF.

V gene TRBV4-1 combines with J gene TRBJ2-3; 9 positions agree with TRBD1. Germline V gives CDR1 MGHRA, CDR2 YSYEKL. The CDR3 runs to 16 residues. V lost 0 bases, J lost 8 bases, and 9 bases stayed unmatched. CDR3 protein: CASSQDRDREGGTQYF. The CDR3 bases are TGCGCCAGCAGCCAAGATCGGGACAGGGAGGGGGGTACGCAGTATTTT.

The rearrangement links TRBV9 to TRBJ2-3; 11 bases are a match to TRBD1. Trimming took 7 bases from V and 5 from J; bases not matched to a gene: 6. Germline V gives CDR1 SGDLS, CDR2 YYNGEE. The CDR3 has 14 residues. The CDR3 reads CASGPGQGGDTQYF. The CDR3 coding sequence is TGTGCCAGCGGCCCGGGACAGGGGGGAGATACGCAGTATTTT.

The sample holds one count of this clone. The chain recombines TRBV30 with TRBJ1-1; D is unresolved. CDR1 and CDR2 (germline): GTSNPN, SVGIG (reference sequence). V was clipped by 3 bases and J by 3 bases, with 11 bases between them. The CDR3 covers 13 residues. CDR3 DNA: TGTGCCTGGAGATTAACCGGGGACACTGAAGCTTTCTTT. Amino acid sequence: CAWRLTGDTEAFF. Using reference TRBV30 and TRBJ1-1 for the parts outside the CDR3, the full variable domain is SQTIHQWPATLVQPVGSPLSLECTVEGTSNPNLYWYRQAAGRGLQLLFYSVGIGQISSEVPQNLSASRPQDRQFILSSKKLLLSDSGFYLCAWRLTGDTEAFFGQGTRLTVV.

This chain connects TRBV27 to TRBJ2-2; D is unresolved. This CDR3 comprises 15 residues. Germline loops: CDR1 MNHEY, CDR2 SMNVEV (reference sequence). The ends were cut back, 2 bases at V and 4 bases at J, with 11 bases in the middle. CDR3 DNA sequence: TGTGCCAGCAGTTTAGTATCCTTCAGCACCGGGGAGCTGTTTTTT. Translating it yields CASSLVSFSTGELFF.

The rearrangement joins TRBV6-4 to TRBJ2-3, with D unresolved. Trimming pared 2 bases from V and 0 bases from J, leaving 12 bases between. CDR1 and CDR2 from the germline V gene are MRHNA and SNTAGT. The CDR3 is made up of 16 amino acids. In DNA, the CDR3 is TGTGCCAGCAGTGACCTGGCGGATTCTAGCACAGATACGCAGTATTTT. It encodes CASSDLADSSTDTQYF.

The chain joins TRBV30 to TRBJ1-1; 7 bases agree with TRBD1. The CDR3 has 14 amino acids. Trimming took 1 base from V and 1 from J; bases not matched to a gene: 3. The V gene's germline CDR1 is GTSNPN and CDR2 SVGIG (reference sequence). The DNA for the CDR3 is TGTGCCTGGAGTGAGACAGGGCCGAACACTGAAGCTTTCTTT. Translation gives CAWSETGPNTEAFF. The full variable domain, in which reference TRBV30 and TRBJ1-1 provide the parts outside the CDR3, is SQTIHQWPATLVQPVGSPLSLECTVEGTSNPNLYWYRQAAGRGLQLLFYSVGIGQISSEVPQNLSASRPQDRQFILSSKKLLLSDSGFYLCAWSETGPNTEAFFGQGTRLTVV.

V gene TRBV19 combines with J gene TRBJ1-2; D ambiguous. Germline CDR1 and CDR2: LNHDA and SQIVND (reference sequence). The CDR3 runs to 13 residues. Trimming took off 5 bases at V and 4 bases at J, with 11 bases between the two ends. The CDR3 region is CASSPDEVYGYTF. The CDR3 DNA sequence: TGTGCCAGTAGTCCCGATGAGGTCTATGGCTACACCTTC.

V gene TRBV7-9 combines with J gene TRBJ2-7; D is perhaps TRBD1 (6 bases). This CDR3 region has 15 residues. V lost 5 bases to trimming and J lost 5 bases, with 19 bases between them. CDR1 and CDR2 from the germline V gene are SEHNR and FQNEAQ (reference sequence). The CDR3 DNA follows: TGTGCCAGCAGCCGCGTACTTGGCAGGGGACACGAGCAGTACTTC. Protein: CASSRVLGRGHEQYF.

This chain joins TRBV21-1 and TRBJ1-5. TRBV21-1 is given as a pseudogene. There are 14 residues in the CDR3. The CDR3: CAGPGVTSNQPQHF. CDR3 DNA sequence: TGTGCCGGGCCGGGGGTTACGAGCAATCAGCCCCAGCATTTT.

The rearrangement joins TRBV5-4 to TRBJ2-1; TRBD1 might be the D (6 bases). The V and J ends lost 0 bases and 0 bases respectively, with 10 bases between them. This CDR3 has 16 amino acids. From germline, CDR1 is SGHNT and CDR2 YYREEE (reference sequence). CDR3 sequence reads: CASSLDNRVSYNEQFF. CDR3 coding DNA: TGTGCCAGCAGCTTGGACAACAGGGTCTCCTACAATGAGCAGTTCTTC.

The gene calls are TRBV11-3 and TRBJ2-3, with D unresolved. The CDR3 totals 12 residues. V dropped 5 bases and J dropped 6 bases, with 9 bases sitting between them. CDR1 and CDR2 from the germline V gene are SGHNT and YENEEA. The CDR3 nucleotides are TGTGCCAGCAGCCAAGGACCCGATACGCAGTATTTT. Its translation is CASSQGPDTQYF.

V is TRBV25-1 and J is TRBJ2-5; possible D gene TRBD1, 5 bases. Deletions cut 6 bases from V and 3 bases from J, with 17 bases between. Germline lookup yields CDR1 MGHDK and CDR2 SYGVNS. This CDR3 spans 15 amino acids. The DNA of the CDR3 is TGTGCCAGCAGGGCTTTTAAGGGGTCCGAAGAGACCCAGTACTTC. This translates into CASRAFKGSEETQYF.

The DNA for the CDR3 is TGTGCCAGCAGCCATTCAGGGTACTACACTGAAGCTTTCTTT. It specifies CASSHSGYYTEAFF. The V and J genes are TRBV14 and TRBJ1-1; possible D gene TRBD1, 5 bases. The germline V gene encodes CDR1 SGHDN and CDR2 FVKESK. This CDR3 is built from 14 residues. Trimming left V 3 bases short and J 3 bases short, with 11 bases between.

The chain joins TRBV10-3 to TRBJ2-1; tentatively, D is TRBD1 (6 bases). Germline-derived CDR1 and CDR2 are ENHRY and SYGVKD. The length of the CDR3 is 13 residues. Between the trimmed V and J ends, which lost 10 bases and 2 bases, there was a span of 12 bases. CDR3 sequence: CATSQGTYNEQFF. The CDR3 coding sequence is TGTGCCACCAGCCAGGGGACCTACAATGAGCAGTTCTTC.

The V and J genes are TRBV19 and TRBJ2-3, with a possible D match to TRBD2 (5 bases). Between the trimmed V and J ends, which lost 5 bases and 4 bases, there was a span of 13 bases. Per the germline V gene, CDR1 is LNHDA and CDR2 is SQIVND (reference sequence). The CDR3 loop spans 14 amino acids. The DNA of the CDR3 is TGTGCCAGTAGTGCGAGGGCAGAGGCAGATACGCAGTATTTT. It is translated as CASSARAEADTQYF.